This T cell receptor beta chain comes out of a study of Ad26.COV2.S vaccination and SARS-CoV-2 variants. Sample treatment: around 19 received Ad26.COV2.S at low or high dose, single or two shots; roughly 5 received placebo; per-sample allocation not given. Samples were taken on day 63 after the first vaccine or placebo injection. In Boston, the donor was an adult between 18-55 years of age. Germline CDR1 reads SGHRS; CDR2 reads YFSETQ. Trimming removed 1 base at V and 6 bases at J, with 16 bases between. This CDR3 spans 16 amino acids. Sequencing used immunoSEQ multiplex PCR; TCRdb keeps in-frame clones, though not all of them. Of 250,000 to 300,000 clones listed, around 87% were seen once; the top ten hold more than 2.5%.

This material consisted of peripheral blood, taken in a trial of Ad26.COV2.S vaccine versus placebo. This chain links TRBV5-1 with TRBJ2-2, with D tentatively TRBD1 or TRBD2 (6 bases each). The clonotype originates from a person aged 18 to 59 who received the Ad26.COV2.S COVID-19 vaccine or a placebo. The DNA for the CDR3 is TGCGCCAGCAGCTTGAGGGGGGCCAGGACCTCCGGGGAGCTGTTTTTT. It is translated as CASSLRGARTSGELFF. The whole variable domain, remainder taken from reference TRBV5-1 and TRBJ2-2, is KAGVTQTPRYLIKTRGQQVTLSCSPISGHRSVSWYQQTPGQGLQFLFEYFSETQRNKGNFPGRFSGRQFSNSRSEMNVSTLELGDSALYLCASSLRGARTSGELFFGEGSRLTVL.